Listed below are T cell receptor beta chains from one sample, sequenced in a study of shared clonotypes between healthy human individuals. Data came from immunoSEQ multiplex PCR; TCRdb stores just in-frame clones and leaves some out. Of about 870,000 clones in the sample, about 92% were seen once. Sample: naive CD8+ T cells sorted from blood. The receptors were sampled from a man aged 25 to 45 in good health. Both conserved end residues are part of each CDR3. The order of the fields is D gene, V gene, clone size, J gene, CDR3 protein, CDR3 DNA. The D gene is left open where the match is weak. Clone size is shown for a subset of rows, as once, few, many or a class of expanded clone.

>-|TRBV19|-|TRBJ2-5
CASSPQHPQETQYF
TGTGCCAGTAGTCCGCAACACCCACAAGAGACCCAGTACTTC
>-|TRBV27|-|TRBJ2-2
CASSLGGSRTGELFF
TGTGCCAGCAGTTTAGGGGGGAGTCGCACCGGGGAGCTGTTTTTT
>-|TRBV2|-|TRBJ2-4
CASIVWGAKNIQYF
TGTGCCAGCATCGTATGGGGGGCAAAAAACATTCAGTACTTC
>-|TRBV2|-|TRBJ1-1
CASSDLGGTEAFF
TGTGCCAGCAGTGATCTGGGCGGCACTGAAGCTTTCTTT
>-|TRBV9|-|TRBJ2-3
CASSVASGSTDTQYF
TGTGCCAGCAGCGTAGCCAGCGGTAGCACAGATACGCAGTATTTT
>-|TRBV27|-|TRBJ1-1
CASRRAVNTEAFF
TGTGCCAGCAGGAGGGCGGTGAACACTGAAGCTTTCTTT
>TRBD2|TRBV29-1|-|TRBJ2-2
CSVGGLAGVVDTGELFF
TGCAGCGTTGGAGGACTAGCGGGAGTGGTGGACACCGGGGAGCTGTTTTTT
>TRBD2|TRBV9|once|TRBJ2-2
CASSAGLAGVSGELFF
TGTGCCAGCAGCGCAGGACTAGCGGGAGTTAGCGGGGAGCTGTTTTTT
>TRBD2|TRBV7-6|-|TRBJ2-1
CASSLDRGEVYNEQFF
TGTGCCAGCAGCTTAGATCGGGGGGAAGTATACAATGAGCAGTTCTTC
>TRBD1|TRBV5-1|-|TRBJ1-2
CASSLGIWTGGENYGYTF
TGCGCCAGCAGCTTGGGGATATGGACAGGGGGCGAAAACTATGGCTACACCTTC
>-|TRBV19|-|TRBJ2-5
CASSIGGLGVVGQETQYF
TGTGCCAGTAGTATAGGAGGGTTGGGGGTTGTGGGCCAAGAGACCCAGTACTTC
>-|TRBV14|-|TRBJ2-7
CASSQLRDSSIEAYEQYF
TGTGCCAGCAGCCAACTCCGGGACTCGAGTATAGAAGCGTACGAGCAGTACTTC
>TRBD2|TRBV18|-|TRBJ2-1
CASSSGTSGSPYNEQFF
TGTGCCAGCTCATCCGGGACTAGCGGGAGTCCCTACAATGAGCAGTTCTTC
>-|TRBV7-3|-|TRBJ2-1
CASSLTGPHSSYNEQFF
TGTGCCAGCAGCTTAACTGGGCCCCACAGCTCCTACAATGAGCAGTTCTTC
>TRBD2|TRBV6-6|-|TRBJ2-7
CASSGLAGAYEQYF
TGTGCCAGCAGTGGGCTAGCGGGAGCCTACGAGCAGTACTTC
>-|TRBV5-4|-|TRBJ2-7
CASSSKRDKNEQYF
TGTGCCAGCAGCTCGAAGAGGGACAAAAACGAGCAGTACTTC
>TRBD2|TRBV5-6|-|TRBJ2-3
CASSGQLAPSTDTQYF
TGTGCCAGCAGCGGACAACTAGCGCCGAGCACAGATACGCAGTATTTT
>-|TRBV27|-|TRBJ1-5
CASSGRVNQPQHF
TGTGCCAGCAGTGGCAGGGTCAATCAGCCCCAGCATTTT
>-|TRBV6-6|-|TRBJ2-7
CASSKGPNSYEQYF
TGTGCCAGCAGTAAGGGACCGAACTCCTACGAGCAGTACTTC
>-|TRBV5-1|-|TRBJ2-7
CASSSPVGGIYEQYF
TGCGCCAGCAGCTCACCAGTGGGCGGGATCTACGAGCAGTACTTC
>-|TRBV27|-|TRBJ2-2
CATASGNTGELFF
TGTGCCACCGCATCAGGGAACACCGGGGAGCTGTTTTTT
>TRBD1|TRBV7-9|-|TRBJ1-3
CASSLSLGQAPSGNTIYF
TGTGCCAGCAGCTTATCGTTAGGACAGGCCCCCTCTGGAAACACCATATATTTT
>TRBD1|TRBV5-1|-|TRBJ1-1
CASSAGGIVTEAFF
TGCGCCAGCAGCGCAGGGGGAATTGTCACTGAAGCTTTCTTT
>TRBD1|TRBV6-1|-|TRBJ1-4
CASSENLSMAGQGLATNEKLFF
TGTGCCAGCAGTGAAAATCTGTCGATGGCCGGACAGGGCCTTGCAACTAATGAAAAACTGTTTTTT
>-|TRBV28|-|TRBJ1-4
CASSSTGANEKLFF
TGTGCCAGCAGCAGCACAGGAGCTAATGAAAAACTGTTTTTT
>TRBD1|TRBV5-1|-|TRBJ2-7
CASTEGGPSVEEQYF
TGCGCCAGCACGGAAGGGGGCCCGTCGGTTGAGGAGCAGTACTTC
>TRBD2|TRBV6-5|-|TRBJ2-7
CASRVGLAGSYEQYF
TGTGCCAGCAGAGTGGGACTAGCGGGATCCTACGAGCAGTACTTC
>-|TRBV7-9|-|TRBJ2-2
CASSRDPNTGELFF
TGTGCCAGCAGCCGTGACCCGAACACCGGGGAGCTGTTTTTT
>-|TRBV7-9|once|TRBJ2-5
CASSHTGRKETQYF
TGTGCCAGCAGCCATACGGGGCGGAAAGAGACCCAGTACTTC
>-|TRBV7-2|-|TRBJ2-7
CASSLPPGEEQYF
TGTGCCAGCAGCCTCCCGCCGGGGGAAGAGCAGTACTTC
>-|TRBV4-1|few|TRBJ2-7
CASSQDGAREQYF
TGCGCCAGCAGCCAAGACGGGGCACGCGAGCAGTACTTC
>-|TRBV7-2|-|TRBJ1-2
CASSLEPGAGYTF
TGTGCCAGCAGCTTAGAGCCGGGGGCTGGCTACACCTTC
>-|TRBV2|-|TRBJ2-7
CASSTGRNEQYF
TGTGCCAGCTCGACAGGGAGGAACGAGCAGTACTTC
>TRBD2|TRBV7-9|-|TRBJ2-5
CASSLASGSLETQYF
TGTGCCAGCAGCTTAGCTAGCGGGAGTCTGGAGACCCAGTACTTC
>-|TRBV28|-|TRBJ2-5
CAISPFPETQYF
TGTGCCATCTCCCCGTTCCCGGAGACCCAGTACTTC
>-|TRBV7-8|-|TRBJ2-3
CASSLAKFGTDTQYF
TGTGCCAGCAGCTTAGCCAAGTTTGGCACAGATACGCAGTATTTT
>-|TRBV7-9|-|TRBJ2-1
CASRLASGVGNEQFF
TGTGCCAGCAGACTAGCTTCGGGGGTGGGAAATGAGCAGTTCTTC
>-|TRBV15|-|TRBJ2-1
CATSREPTGYHEQFF
TGTGCCACCAGCAGAGAACCTACAGGGTACCATGAGCAGTTCTTC
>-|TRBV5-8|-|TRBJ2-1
CASSFVGADNEQFF
TGTGCCAGCAGCTTTGTGGGTGCGGACAATGAGCAGTTCTTC
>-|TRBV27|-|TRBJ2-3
CASSPQSGGSTDTQYF
TGTGCCAGCAGTCCACAAAGTGGCGGGAGCACAGATACGCAGTATTTT
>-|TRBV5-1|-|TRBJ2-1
CASSWGLTGYEQFF
TGCGCCAGCAGCTGGGGGTTGACTGGTTATGAGCAGTTCTTC
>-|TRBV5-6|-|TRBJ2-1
CASSLVRSNEQFF
TGTGCCAGCAGTTTAGTCCGCTCCAATGAGCAGTTCTTC
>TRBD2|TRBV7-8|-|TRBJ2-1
CASSQSGRENEQFF
TGTGCCAGCAGCCAAAGCGGGAGAGAGAATGAGCAGTTCTTC
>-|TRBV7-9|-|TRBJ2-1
CASSFSHEQFF
TGTGCCAGCAGCTTTTCCCATGAGCAGTTCTTC